Shown below are 20 T cell receptor beta chains from a single sample sequenced in a study of multiple sclerosis patients with progressive multifocal leukoencephalopathy. As to time point: time of PML onset. Sequenced by immunoSEQ multiplex PCR; TCRdb stores in-frame clones only, minus some. Among tens of thousands of clones listed, approximately 89% were seen once. Material: PBMCs, obtained from a patient treated with natalizumab. Receptors were obtained from a woman in her 30s with progressive multifocal leukoencephalopathy.

The chain combines TRBV18 with TRBJ1-4; the D gene is possibly TRBD1 (6 bases). There are 16 residues in the CDR3. The germline CDR1 and CDR2 sequences are KGHSH and LQKENI. Trimming removed 3 bases at V and 0 bases at J, with 11 bases between. DNA for the CDR3: TGTGCCAGCTCACCGAAACAGGGCGCAACTAATGAAAAACTGTTTTTT. Its translation is CASSPKQGATNEKLFF.

CDR3 amino acids: CASSFFGVGQDTDTQYF. In DNA form, the CDR3 reads TGCGCCAGCAGCTTTTTCGGAGTCGGTCAGGACACAGATACGCAGTATTTT. The chain combines TRBV5-1 with TRBJ2-3, with unresolved D. This CDR3 is 17 amino acids long. The V gene lost 2 bases and the J gene lost 2 bases, with 18 bases spanning the gap. Germline-derived CDR1 and CDR2 are SGHRS and YFSETQ.

This clone has only a few counts. The CDR3 coding sequence is TGTGCCAGCAGCTTGGTGGGCAGGGAGGCCTACGAGCAGTACTTC. Its translation: CASSLVGREAYEQYF. This chain joins TRBV5-6 and TRBJ2-7; D is perhaps TRBD2 (6 bases). Trimming took 0 bases from V and 2 from J, leaving 12 bases between them. The CDR3 loop spans 15 amino acids. The V gene's germline CDR1 is SGHDT and CDR2 YYEEEE.

The V call is TRBV30, the J call TRBJ1-2; 7 nucleotides line up with TRBD1. Per the germline V gene, CDR1 is GTSNPN and CDR2 is SVGIG (reference sequence). J lost 3 bases, V lost 0 bases, and 1 base had no gene match. The CDR3 is 13 amino acids. The CDR3 here is CAWSVGGDYGYTF. CDR3 sequence (DNA): TGTGCCTGGAGTGTAGGGGGCGACTATGGCTACACCTTC.

This clone was detected only a few times. The chain is built from TRBV19 and TRBJ2-7; 8 nucleotides line up with TRBD1. The CDR3 totals 14 residues. Trimming at V came to 1 base and at J to 3 bases, leaving 2 bases not matched to a gene. CDR1 and CDR2 from the germline V gene are LNHDA and SQIVND (reference sequence). The CDR3 sequence: CASSIGTGNYEQYF. The DNA for the CDR3 is TGTGCCAGTAGTATAGGGACAGGGAACTACGAGCAGTACTTC. The variable domain in full, completed from reference TRBV19 and TRBJ2-7, reads DGGITQSPKYLFRKEGQNVTLSCEQNLNHDAMYWYRQDPGQGLRLIYYSQIVNDFQKGDIAEGYSVSREKKESFPLTVTSAQKNPTAFYLCASSIGTGNYEQYFGPGTRLTVT.

The chain employs TRBV7-6 and TRBJ2-3; D is uncertain. Trimming took off 6 bases at V and 6 bases at J, with 13 bases between the two ends. CDR3 size: 13 residues. Germline V gene data show CDR1 as SGHVS and CDR2 as FNYEAQ. The CDR3 DNA is TGTGCCAGCAGGCCCTTGACGTGGGATACGCAGTATTTT. Residues: CASRPLTWDTQYF.

This rearrangement joins TRBV5-1 to TRBJ1-2; 9 nucleotides agree with TRBD1. The CDR3 is 14 residues long. V trimming: 0 bases; J trimming: 7 bases; junction bases outside the gene matches: 4. Germline-derived CDR1 and CDR2 are SGHRS and YFSETQ. In DNA form, the CDR3 reads TGCGCCAGCAGCTTGGCTGGACAGGGGACTGGCTACACCTTC. Protein: CASSLAGQGTGYTF.

The V call is TRBV25-1, the J call TRBJ2-1; D ambiguous. Deletions cut 2 bases from V and 4 bases from J, with 6 bases between. Germline V gives CDR1 MGHDK, CDR2 SYGVNS. This CDR3 region has 13 residues. In DNA, the CDR3 is TGTGCCAGCAGTGAAGACTTTTACAATGAGCAGTTCTTC. As protein: CASSEDFYNEQFF.

J is TRBJ2-2 and V is TRBV12-5; TRBD1 matches 9 bases. The CDR3 runs to 18 residues. Per the germline V gene, CDR1 is LGHNT and CDR2 is FRNRAP. V gave up 0 bases and J gave up 5 bases; unmatched junction bases: 10. CDR3 in amino acids: CASGLVKGGQGITGELFF. As DNA, the CDR3 is TGTGCTAGTGGTTTGGTAAAAGGGGGACAGGGCATAACCGGGGAGCTGTTTTTT.

The J gene is TRBJ2-7, the V gene TRBV5-1; a weak D match, TRBD1 (5 bases). CDR1 and CDR2 (germline): SGHRS, YFSETQ. The V end was cut by 0 bases, the J end by 3 bases, with 22 bases between. The CDR3 covers 18 residues. The CDR3 DNA sequence: TGCGCCAGCAGCTTGGGACAGCCCCTGTCAGAAAACTACTACGAGCAGTACTTC. Residues: CASSLGQPLSENYYEQYF.

The V call is TRBV4-3, the J call TRBJ2-2; 9 nucleotides align to TRBD1. CDR1 and CDR2 from the germline V gene are LGHNA and YSLEER. V shed 6 bases, J shed 6 bases, and the junction held 8 bases outside the gene matches. This CDR3 contains 15 residues. The CDR3 DNA reads TGCGCCAGCAGTCTGAGGACAGGGGACTCCGGGGAGCTGTTTTTT. Its translation: CASSLRTGDSGELFF.

J is TRBJ2-3 and V is TRBV9; no clear D. The ends were cut back, 4 bases at V and 9 bases at J, with 15 bases in the middle. The length of the CDR3 is 13 residues. Germline CDR1 and CDR2: SGDLS and YYNGEE. CDR3 sequence (DNA): TGTGCCAGCAGCCCCCTGGAATGGACGACGCAGTATTTT. The encoded protein is CASSPLEWTTQYF.

This sequence joins TRBV20-1 and TRBJ1-2; the D is unclear. CDR1 and CDR2 from the germline V gene are DFQATT and SNEGSKA (reference sequence). V was trimmed by 5 bases and J by 4 bases, leaving 5 bases between them. CDR3 size: 10 residues. CDR3 amino acids: CSAPSYGYTF. CDR3 sequence (DNA): TGCAGTGCTCCGAGCTATGGCTACACCTTC.

This chain links TRBV28 with TRBJ1-2; a possible D gene is TRBD1 (6 bases). The CDR3 sequence is 15 residues long. Germline assignment: CDR1 MDHEN and CDR2 SYDVKM. Trimming stripped 2 bases from V and 2 bases from J, with 12 bases between. CDR3 sequence: CASSLTGAGNYGYTF. CDR3 DNA: TGTGCCAGCAGTTTAACGGGGGCCGGAAACTATGGCTACACCTTC.

The chain joins TRBV4-1 to TRBJ2-7, with TRBD2 matching 7 bases. V trimming: 1 base; J trimming: 2 bases; junction bases outside the gene matches: 5. The V gene's germline CDR1 is MGHRA and CDR2 YSYEKL. This CDR3 comprises 15 residues. The CDR3 loop reads CASSQGTGGTYEQYF. The CDR3, as DNA: TGCGCCAGCAGCCAAGGGACCGGGGGGACCTACGAGCAGTACTTC.

The chain employs TRBV5-4 and TRBJ1-2, with D hard to call. CDR3 length: 12 residues. Trimming took 2 bases from V and 6 from J, leaving 8 bases between them. The V gene's germline CDR1 is SGHNT and CDR2 YYREEE (reference sequence). CDR3 sequence: CASSLQRDGYTF. The CDR3, as DNA: TGTGCCAGCAGCTTACAAAGGGATGGCTACACCTTC.

About this clone: It is likely a read error, because the conserved phenylalanine at the end of the CDR3 is missing. The chain has TRBV7-9 and TRBJ2-7; the match to TRBD1 covers 10 bases. The CDR3 is 16 residues long. Trimming removed 1 base from V and 4 bases from J; junction bases left unmatched: 7. Germline CDR1 SEHNR, CDR2 FQNEAQ (reference sequence). The CDR3 protein is CASSLGPRQGAYEQYC. The CDR3, as DNA: TGTGCCAGCAGCTTAGGTCCTCGACAGGGGGCGTACGAGCAGTACTGC.

This clone was recorded once. The chain carries TRBV7-3 and TRBJ2-7, with 8 bases matching TRBD1. Trimming removed 2 bases from V and 2 bases from J; junction bases left unmatched: 2. Per the germline V gene, CDR1 is SGHTA and CDR2 is FQGTGA. The CDR3 has 14 amino acids. Here the CDR3 reads CASSLGTGPYEQYF. The DNA for the CDR3 is TGTGCCAGCAGCTTAGGGACAGGCCCCTACGAGCAGTACTTC.

The rearrangement joins TRBV28 to TRBJ1-3; no firm D call. The germline V and J ends were trimmed by 2 bases and 7 bases, with 12 bases remaining between them. This CDR3 comprises 14 residues. Germline V gene data show CDR1 as MDHEN and CDR2 as SYDVKM. The CDR3 is CASSLTQLGNTIYF. As DNA, the CDR3 is TGTGCCAGCAGTTTAACGCAATTAGGTAACACCATATATTTT.

The V gene is TRBV15, the J gene TRBJ1-5; no firm D call. Germline V gene sequence: CDR1 LNHNV, CDR2 YYDKDF (reference sequence). The ends were cut back, 0 bases at V and 0 bases at J, with 15 bases in the middle. This CDR3 has 18 residues. CDR3 sequence reads: CATSRDKWGGDSNQPQHF. The CDR3 DNA sequence: TGTGCCACCAGCAGAGATAAGTGGGGAGGTGATAGCAATCAGCCCCAGCATTTT.